This T cell receptor beta chain appears in the sequencing data of a study of identical twins. Template switching added a universal primer site, and cDNA bore unique molecular identifiers. TCRdb redid the calling of the 5' RACE reads with MiXCR, one entry per CDR3 protein. The table records some 100,000 distinct CDR3 sequences, around 5.5% of them present only once. At least ten counts were recorded for this clonotype. The antigen remains unidentified. CDR1 GTSNPN and CDR2 SVGIG come from the germline V gene (reference sequence). Trimming left V 7 bases short and J 11 bases short, with 15 bases between. The CDR3 extends over 11 amino acids. General study points: When twins shared out-of-frame alpha sequences, those sequences had excess low generation probability. Modeled out-of-frame TCR alpha sharing in monozygotic twins fell below observed levels.

The sample taken for sequencing was memory T cells sorted from blood. The chain carries TRBV30 and TRBJ2-1; possible D gene TRBD1, 6 bases. The receptor was derived from a woman in her forties or fifties in good health. This CDR3 is CALIEDSKQFF. CDR3 nucleotide sequence: TGTGCCTTAATCGAGGACAGTAAGCAGTTCTTC.